This entry lists 8 T cell receptor beta chains sequenced from one sample in a study of early T cells in non-severe SARS-CoV-2 infection (dated by TCRdb to the early 2020s). Library preparation used 5' RACE. Sequenced on a NextSeq 500. The public reads were run again by TCRdb, first through fastp at Q25 and then through MiXCR, and only productive beta chains were kept. Entries that share a CDR3 protein sequence are merged under the most common genes and DNA. In all, the sample holds about 55,000 distinct CDR3 sequences, and 15% of those were seen once. Of the sample, 9% to 10% falls within the top ten clones. The input for sequencing was whole blood, taken at baseline. These receptor sequences come from an adult who was a healthcare worker with PCR-confirmed SARS-CoV-2 infection or an uninfected control (not recorded which).

In its sample, this clonotype was seen many times. The chain uses TRBV6-6 and TRBJ1-4, with 9 nucleotides matching TRBD1. The CDR3 runs to 15 residues. Germline lookup yields CDR1 MNHNY and CDR2 SVGAGI (reference sequence). V was clipped by 5 bases and J by 11 bases; unmatched bases: 12. The chain's CDR3 is CASSPLQGAPGKLFF. In nucleotides, the CDR3 is TGTGCCAGCAGTCCTTTACAGGGGGCGCCGGGGAAACTGTTTTTT.

The rearrangement links TRBV9 to TRBJ2-3; the D is unclear. Looked up from germline, CDR1 is SGDLS and CDR2 is YYNGEE. With 2 bases removed from V and 4 bases from J, the gap between germline ends came to 8 bases. The CDR3 runs 13 residues. CDR3 region: CASSVHVADTQYF. CDR3 nucleotides: TGTGCCAGCAGCGTCCACGTCGCAGATACGCAGTATTTT.

This clonotype was observed a few times. The genes are TRBV5-1 and TRBJ1-6; TRBD1 matches 7 bases. This CDR3 contains 17 residues. The junction had 9 bases not matched to a gene; V was cut back by 0 bases and J by 6 bases. Germline values: CDR1 SGHRS, CDR2 YFSETQ. The CDR3 region is CASSLVTRTGSNSPLHF. The CDR3 nucleotides are TGCGCCAGCAGCTTGGTGACTCGGACAGGATCTAATTCACCCCTCCACTTT.

The table lists this clonotype with a few counts. This chain connects TRBV6-2 or TRBV6-3 to TRBJ2-1; D unclear. The V and J ends lost 0 bases and 4 bases respectively, with 10 bases between them. The V gene's germline CDR1 is MNHEY and CDR2 SVGEGT. The CDR3 extends over 15 amino acids. The CDR3 nucleotides read TGTGCCAGCAGTTACTCTTTGCGAGAGTACAATGAGCAGTTCTTC. Translation: CASSYSLREYNEQFF.

A note on this clonotype: The junction departs from the called germline gene at one end, perhaps through a read error. This chain uses TRBV7-9 with TRBJ1-1; 7 bases fit TRBD1. This CDR3 spans 14 amino acids. Germline V gene lookup returns CDR1 SEHNR and CDR2 FQNEAQ (reference sequence). The CDR3 is CASSSQGVNTEALF. CDR3 in DNA: TGTGCCAGCAGTTCCCAGGGGGTGAACACTGAAGCTCTCTTT.

This clonotype was observed a few times. The chain employs TRBV7-9 and TRBJ1-2; D is unresolved. Looked up from germline, CDR1 is SEHNR and CDR2 is FQNEAQ (reference sequence). The V end was cut by 5 bases, the J end by 2 bases, with 12 bases between. This CDR3 spans 14 amino acids. DNA for the CDR3: TGTGCCAGCAGCGTAGGTAGTTCCAACTATGGCTACACCTTC. It specifies CASSVGSSNYGYTF.

The sample holds many counts of this clonotype. This chain links TRBV12-3 or TRBV12-4 with TRBJ2-3; TRBD1 matches 8 bases. V shed 5 bases, J shed 3 bases, and the junction held 4 bases outside the gene matches. The CDR3 consists of 14 residues. This CDR3 reads CASSNYRGTDTQYF. In DNA form, the CDR3 reads TGTGCCAGCAGTAACTACAGGGGGACAGATACGCAGTATTTT.

There are a few counts of this clonotype. CDR3 amino acids: CASSTQSANTEAFF. DNA of the CDR3: TGTGCCAGCAGCACGCAGAGTGCGAACACTGAAGCTTTCTTT. The chain joins TRBV21-1 to TRBJ1-1. TRBV21-1 represents a pseudogene. This CDR3 spans 14 amino acids.